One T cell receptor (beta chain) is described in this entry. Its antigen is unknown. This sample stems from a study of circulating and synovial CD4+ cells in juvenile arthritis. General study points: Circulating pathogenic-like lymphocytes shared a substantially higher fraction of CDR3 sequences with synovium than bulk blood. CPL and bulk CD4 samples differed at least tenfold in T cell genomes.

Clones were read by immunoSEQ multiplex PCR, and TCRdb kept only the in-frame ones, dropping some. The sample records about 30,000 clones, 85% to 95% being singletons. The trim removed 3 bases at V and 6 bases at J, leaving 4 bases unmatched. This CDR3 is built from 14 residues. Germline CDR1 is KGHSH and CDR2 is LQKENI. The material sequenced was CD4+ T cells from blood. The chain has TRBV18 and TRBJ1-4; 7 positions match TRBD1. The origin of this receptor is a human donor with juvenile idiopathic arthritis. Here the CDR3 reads CASSPRQGYEKLFF. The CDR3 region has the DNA TGTGCCAGCTCACCGCGACAGGGTTATGAAAAACTGTTTTTT. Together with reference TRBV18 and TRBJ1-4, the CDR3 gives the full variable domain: NAGVMQNPRHLVRRRGQEARLRCSPMKGHSHVYWYRQLPEEGLKFMVYLQKENIIDESGMPKERFSAEFPKEGPSILRIQQVVRGDSAAYFCASSPRQGYEKLFFGSGTQLSVL.